This note documents a single TCR beta chain sequence. V was clipped by 2 bases and J by 2 bases, with 9 bases between them. CDR1 is MNHNS and CDR2 is SASEGT in the germline V gene. The CDR3 length is 15 residues. These data are taken from a study of T cell changes during pregnancy in multiple sclerosis. This table comes from immunoSEQ multiplex PCR, and its TCRdb copy is limited to in-frame clones, with some not included. The table has under 80,000 clones, 85% to 95% seen once. The sequenced sample was peripheral blood, obtained before pregnancy. The sequence came from a female donor with multiple sclerosis, enrolled in a pregnancy study. The chain links TRBV6-1 to TRBJ2-2, with D possibly TRBD2 on 5 matching bases. Here the CDR3 DNA reads TGTGCCAGCAGTGAACAGCGGACCAACACCGGGGAGCTGTTTTTT. This sequence encodes CASSEQRTNTGELFF.